This T cell receptor (beta chain) was retrieved from a study of blood T cells in healthy people across ages. Notes on the study in general: Comparison with aged donors showed that long-lived donors had more naive CD4+ cells and higher diversity. TCR beta diversity was tightly associated with the proportion of naive T cells.

The CDR3 totals 12 residues. The germline V gene has CDR1 SGHRS and CDR2 YFSETQ. Trimming took off 4 bases at V and 7 bases at J, with 11 bases between the two ends. This clonotype appeared many times. Its antigen is undetermined. The second PCR ran about 6 to 11 cycles with a sample-barcoded 5' primer and J-beta primers. TCRdb independently ran MiXCR on the 5' RACE reads; one entry per CDR3 protein. This table holds about 1.6 million distinct CDR3 sequences, roughly 32% found once. The sample consisted of blood. This receptor was identified in a woman younger than 45 in good health. This chain connects TRBV5-1 to TRBJ2-5; D ambiguous. Here the CDR3 DNA reads TGCGCCAGCAGCGACGGTTTCGGGACCCAGTACTTC. The encoded protein is CASSDGFGTQYF.